The TCR beta chain described here comes from a study of T cells in Graves' hyperthyroidism and ophthalmopathy. The overall study: Initial diagnosis, before any treatment, was when peripheral blood was collected.

The investigators amplified TCR beta CDR3 regions from RNA transcripts. HTBI primers drove first-round RT-PCR of the TCR CDR3. TCRdb reprocessed the multiplex PCR reads with MiXCR, giving one entry per CDR3 protein. The sample lists about 410,000 distinct CDR3 sequences; roughly 14% were seen once. A remark on this clonotype: A read error is possible here, since a much larger clone lies one base away.

The CDR3 contains 13 residues. Trimming took off 9 bases at V and 5 bases at J, with 16 bases between the two ends. Ophthalmopathy cases scored 3 or more on the Clinical Activity Score and 4 or more on NOSPECS grade, with duration below 3 months. Each diagnosis drew on symptoms, thyroxine, TRAb, thyroid ultrasound and orbital computed tomography findings. Isolation of PBMCs was performed on about 10 ml fresh peripheral blood. The gene calls are TRBV12-3 or TRBV12-4 and TRBJ2-5; TRBD1 or TRBD2 may be the D gene (6 bases each). Sequenced: blood. The TCR was taken from a man aged 18 to 30 with Graves' ophthalmopathy. CDR3: CASKEGGWETQYF. CDR3 DNA sequence: TGTGCCAGTAAAGAGGGGGGCTGGGAGACCCAGTACTTC.